This TCR beta chain appears in the sequencing data of a study of T cell responses to AZD1222 COVID-19 vaccine. This CDR3 comprises 15 residues. The V end was cut by 5 bases, the J end by 2 bases, with 16 bases between. CDR1 and CDR2 (germline): SEHNR, FQNEAQ (reference sequence). This clone was recorded once. No antigen is known for it. TCRdb's table, derived via immunoSEQ multiplex PCR, lists solely in-frame clones and lacks some. Seen here are about 69,000 clones, around four fifths observed once, and the top ten hold roughly 25%. Investigators merged groups given second doses at roughly 4 or roughly 12 weeks. Study-wide points: Spike was spanned by vaccine-associated CD4 TCRs, which were dominant at 160-218 and 743-854. The donors showed a predominance of white British ancestry and of females, with possible underestimation of clonal diversity. Increased Spike-specific TCR breadth and depth were observed after two AZD1222 doses.

The origin of this receptor is an adult who received the AZD1222 COVID-19 vaccine. V and J are TRBV7-9 and TRBJ2-7; D might be TRBD1 or TRBD2, each matching 5 bases. Sequencing was performed on peripheral blood, taken 28 days after the second AZD1222 dose. CDR3 nucleotide sequence: TGTGCCAGCAGCACCCGGGACGGGTTTGCCTACGAGCAGTACTTC. Its translation is CASSTRDGFAYEQYF.